This T cell receptor (beta chain) was sequenced during a study of PD-L1 blockade in urothelial cancer. Some clones are missing from TCRdb's copy, which holds only in-frame ones; the method was immunoSEQ multiplex PCR. This sample yields more than 60,000 clones, of which roughly 90% are seen a single time; 10% to 12% belongs to the top ten. Time point meaning: peripheral blood 6 weeks after treatment start. This sequence originates from a man in his 60s with urothelial cancer. Sequenced material: PBMCs, taken around atezolizumab (anti-PD-L1) treatment.

Here the CDR3 DNA reads TGTGCCAGCAGTTCCCGGACAGGGGAGGATGGCTACACCTTC. Amino acid sequence: CASSSRTGEDGYTF. This rearrangement joins TRBV6-1 to TRBJ1-2; 9 positions agree with TRBD1. V shed 5 bases, J shed 6 bases, and the junction held 7 bases outside the gene matches. This CDR3 contains 14 residues. The V gene's germline CDR1 is MNHNS and CDR2 SASEGT.